The 10 T cell receptor beta chains reported below all come from one sample, sequenced in a study of beta chain features in type 1 diabetes. Reverse transcription of all isolated RNA meant that expressed TCRB transcripts were sequenced. Data came from immunoSEQ multiplex PCR; TCRdb stores just in-frame clones and leaves some out. The sample records some 270,000 clones, 13% to 15% being singletons. The sequencing input was naive CD4+ T cells from blood. The receptors were sampled from a middle-aged woman in good health.

This chain uses TRBV6-5 with TRBJ1-1, with a weak D call TRBD1 (6 bases). Trimming stripped 6 bases from V and 6 bases from J, with 17 bases between. CDR1 and CDR2 (germline): MNHEY, SVGAGI. CDR3 size: 14 residues. CDR3 sequence reads: CASSSNPGAAEAFF. In DNA, the CDR3 is TGTGCCAGCAGCAGCAATCCAGGGGCGGCTGAAGCTTTCTTT.

CDR3 coding DNA: TGTGCCAGCAGCTCATCGACGGGACAGGGGGCGTATGGCTACACCTTC. Amino acid sequence: CASSSSTGQGAYGYTF. This chain links TRBV7-2 with TRBJ1-2, with 12 positions matching TRBD1. Germline CDR1 and CDR2: SGHTA and FQGNSA. J was trimmed by 5 bases and V by 4 bases; bases with no gene match: 8. The CDR3 extends over 16 amino acids.

This clone was seen a handful of times. Here the CDR3 reads CASSPLQENSPLHF. CDR3 in DNA: TGTGCCAGCTCACCATTACAGGAAAATTCACCCCTCCACTTT. The chain links TRBV18 to TRBJ1-6, with D maybe TRBD1 (5 bases). V gave up 2 bases and J gave up 7 bases, with 9 bases separating them. Germline V lookup: CDR1 KGHSH, CDR2 LQKENI. This CDR3 spans 14 amino acids. Drawing the rest from reference TRBV18 and TRBJ1-6, the complete variable domain is NAGVMQNPRHLVRRRGQEARLRCSPMKGHSHVYWYRQLPEEGLKFMVYLQKENIIDESGMPKERFSAEFPKEGPSILRIQQVVRGDSAAYFCASSPLQENSPLHFGNGTRLTVT.

Only one count was recorded for this clone. The chain employs TRBV19 and TRBJ1-1; D is ambiguous. V shed 2 bases and J shed 8 bases, with 18 bases lying between them. The CDR3 extends over 15 amino acids. Germline assignment: CDR1 LNHDA and CDR2 SQIVND (reference sequence). CDR3 in DNA: TGTGCCAGTAGTATATCGGGAGGGCAACATACGGAAGCTTTCTTT. Translating it yields CASSISGGQHTEAFF.

This clone was found many times. The rearrangement joins TRBV12-5 to TRBJ1-5, with D possibly matching TRBD1 (6 bases). The germline CDR1 and CDR2 sequences are LGHNT and FRNRAP. The CDR3 length is 13 residues. With 4 bases removed from V and 7 bases from J, the gap between germline ends came to 11 bases. The DNA of the CDR3 is TGTGCTAGTGGTTGGGGACATTCGCAGCCCCAGCATTTT. Its protein is CASGWGHSQPQHF.

The rearrangement links TRBV5-1 to TRBJ2-7, with 7 bases that match TRBD1. Germline V gene lookup returns CDR1 SGHRS and CDR2 YFSETQ. The CDR3 sequence is 13 residues long. With 3 bases clipped from V and 6 bases from J, the junction kept 6 bases outside the gene matches. The CDR3 loop is CASSSLQGSEQYF. CDR3 nucleotides: TGCGCCAGCAGCTCCCTACAGGGGTCCGAGCAGTACTTC.

Only a few counts were recorded for this clone. The rearrangement uses TRBV28 and TRBJ1-3; no clear D. Germline CDR1 and CDR2: MDHEN and SYDVKM. The V gene lost 2 bases and the J gene lost 9 bases, with 14 bases spanning the gap. The CDR3 is 14 residues long. CDR3 sequence (DNA): TGTGCCAGCAGTTTAGCCGGGATCGGTGGCACCATATATTTT. Encoded protein: CASSLAGIGGTIYF.

This chain uses TRBV5-1 with TRBJ1-1; possible D gene TRBD1, 5 bases. This CDR3 contains 16 residues. V was clipped by 6 bases and J by 7 bases, with 25 bases between them. Germline lookup yields CDR1 SGHRS and CDR2 YFSETQ. This CDR3 is CASTSSGGGARGEAFF. The CDR3 DNA is TGCGCCAGCACCTCATCGGGGGGAGGGGCAAGGGGTGAAGCTTTCTTT.

In this sample, this clone turned up a few times. The J gene is TRBJ1-4, the V gene TRBV2; 7 bases are shared with TRBD1. CDR3 size: 14 residues. Germline lookup yields CDR1 SNHLY and CDR2 FYNNEI. V lost 6 bases to trimming and J lost 4 bases; unmatched junction nucleotides: 5. The DNA for the CDR3 is TGTGCCAGCAGGGGGACAGTATATAATGAAAAACTGTTTTTT. As protein: CASRGTVYNEKLFF.

This sequence joins TRBV10-1 and TRBJ2-1; TRBD1 aligns across 9 bases. Trimming took 2 bases from V and 5 from J; bases not matched to a gene: 4. CDR1 is WNHNN and CDR2 is SYGVQD in the germline V gene (reference sequence). CDR3 length: 15 amino acids. The chain's CDR3 is CASSETGGKNNEQFF. For the CDR3, the DNA is TGCGCCAGCAGTGAGACAGGGGGCAAGAACAATGAGCAGTTCTTC.